What follows are 8 T cell receptor beta chains derived from one specimen sequenced in a study of T cell responses to AZD1222 COVID-19 vaccine. The method was immunoSEQ multiplex PCR; TCRdb's version includes in-frame clones alone and lacks a portion of them. Of roughly 100,000 clones in the sample, 70% to 90% are singletons; the top ten hold approximately 5%. The sequencing used peripheral blood, collected on day 0 of AZD1222 vaccination. The receptors shown here come from an adult in good health.

This chain connects TRBV4-2 to TRBJ2-2; unclear D gene. This CDR3 is 12 amino acids long. Trimming removed 2 bases from V and 4 bases from J, with 2 bases in between. Germline-derived CDR1 and CDR2 are LGHNA and YNFKEQ. CDR3 sequence reads: CASSQTTGELFF. The CDR3 DNA sequence: TGTGCCAGCAGCCAAACCACCGGGGAGCTGTTTTTT.

The rearrangement joins TRBV18 to TRBJ1-5; no clear D. The V gene lost 3 bases and the J gene lost 3 bases, with 18 bases spanning the gap. The CDR3 totals 17 residues. Germline CDR1 and CDR2: KGHSH and LQKENI. The CDR3: CASSPFDVRAFNQPQHF. CDR3 nucleotides: TGTGCCAGCTCACCTTTTGACGTTCGGGCCTTCAATCAGCCCCAGCATTTT.

V is TRBV5-4 and J is TRBJ1-1, with D hard to call. This CDR3 comprises 13 residues. Germline V gives CDR1 SGHNT, CDR2 YYREEE (reference sequence). The germline V and J ends were trimmed by 1 base and 4 bases, with 8 bases remaining between them. The CDR3 here is CASSLIVGTEAFF. CDR3 DNA: TGTGCCAGCAGCTTGATAGTGGGCACTGAAGCTTTCTTT.

This clone was seen once. This rearrangement joins TRBV5-1 to TRBJ1-3, with no clear D. The CDR3 loop spans 12 amino acids. Trimming cost V 0 bases and J 10 bases, with 8 bases left between them. Germline CDR1 is SGHRS and CDR2 is YFSETQ. As DNA, the CDR3 is TGCGCCAGCAGCTTGGACGGGTTTACCATATATTTT. Residues: CASSLDGFTIYF.

The CDR3 protein is CASTRSFRGLYEQYF. Here the CDR3 DNA reads TGTGCCAGCACCAGATCTTTCAGGGGGCTGTACGAGCAGTACTTC. The gene calls are TRBV27 and TRBJ2-7; 8 bases fit TRBD1. This CDR3 has 15 amino acids. Trimming at V came to 7 bases and at J to 4 bases, leaving 12 bases not matched to a gene. Germline V gene data show CDR1 as MNHEY and CDR2 as SMNVEV (reference sequence).

The chain has TRBV2 and TRBJ2-1; D could derive from TRBD1 or TRBD2 (5 bases each). The CDR3 totals 15 residues. The germline gives CDR1 SNHLY, CDR2 FYNNEI. V gave up 6 bases and J gave up 2 bases, with 14 bases separating them. CDR3 in DNA: TGTGCCAGCAGCGTGGGGGAGTTCGCCTACAATGAGCAGTTCTTC. Protein: CASSVGEFAYNEQFF.

This clone was counted between two and nine times. The CDR3 loop reads CASSLYSGRPTGELFF. The DNA for the CDR3 is TGCGCCAGCAGCTTATATAGCGGGAGGCCCACCGGGGAGCTGTTTTTT. The chain recombines TRBV4-1 with TRBJ2-2, with 10 bases aligning to TRBD2. The V gene's germline CDR1 is MGHRA and CDR2 YSYEKL. V was clipped by 5 bases and J by 4 bases; unmatched bases: 7. The CDR3 has 16 amino acids.

V is TRBV7-2 and J is TRBJ2-1, with TRBD2 identical over 8 bases. In germline, CDR1 is SGHTA, CDR2 FQGNSA. V lost 2 bases and J lost 2; bases outside the gene matches: 8. The CDR3 has 17 amino acids. For the CDR3, the DNA is TGTGCCAGCAGCTTACTCTCGGTTAGCGGGACCTACAATGAGCAGTTCTTC. It specifies CASSLLSVSGTYNEQFF. The complete variable domain, with remaining parts taken from reference TRBV7-2 and TRBJ2-1, reads GAGVSQSPSNKVTEKGKDVELRCDPISGHTALYWYRQSLGQGLEFLIYFQGNSAPDKSGLPSDRFSAERTGGSVSTLTIQRTQQEDSAVYLCASSLLSVSGTYNEQFFGPGTRLTVL.